This TCR beta chain derives from a study of blood T cell repertoires in COVID-19. In germline, CDR1 is SNHLY, CDR2 FYNNEI. The J segment lost 4 bases and the V segment lost 6 bases, leaving 5 bases of the junction unmatched. The CDR3 spans 15 residues. Sequencing was performed with immunoSEQ multiplex PCR; in TCRdb, only in-frame clones are kept and a portion is missing. The table has about 370,000 clones, 80% to 90% seen once; the top ten hold approximately 3%. This TCR derives from a woman under 40 with COVID-19, enrolled during active disease. This rearrangement joins TRBV2 to TRBJ1-5, with TRBD1 matching over 11 bases. Sequencing was performed on peripheral blood. This CDR3 is CASRVRDRGNQPQHF. Here the CDR3 DNA reads TGTGCCAGCAGGGTCCGGGACAGGGGGAATCAGCCCCAGCATTTT.